Shown below are 16 T cell receptor beta chains from a single sample sequenced in a study of neurological immune-mediated disorders. TCRdb re-derived calls from the 5' RACE reads in MiXCR, one entry per CDR3 protein. The sample yields approximately 100,000 distinct CDR3 sequences, 3.5% seen once. Input material: PBMCs. Receptor source: a woman aged 18-29 years with multiple sclerosis.

This clonotype occurred many times. The rearrangement uses TRBV12-3 or TRBV12-4 and TRBJ1-2; no reliable D call. CDR3 length equals 16 residues. V lost 5 bases and J 4 bases, leaving 20 bases between the germline ends. CDR3 protein: CASSVYADSHLYGYTF. CDR3 bases: TGTGCCAGCAGTGTTTACGCGGACTCCCACCTCTATGGCTACACCTTC.

This clonotype showed up many times. This sequence joins TRBV20-1 and TRBJ2-1; D remains unclear. This CDR3 region has 15 residues. Per germline, CDR1 DFQATT and CDR2 SNEGSKA (reference sequence). Trimming stripped 5 bases from V and 0 bases from J, with 14 bases between. In nucleotides, the CDR3 is TGCAGTGCTTTATTTGACGGTCGCTCCTACAATGAGCAGTTCTTC. It yields the protein CSALFDGRSYNEQFF.

This clonotype showed up just a few times. The V gene is TRBV11-3, the J gene TRBJ2-7; TRBD1 is a possible D gene (5 bases). Per germline, CDR1 SGHNT and CDR2 YENEEA. With 3 bases removed from V and 3 bases from J, the gap between germline ends came to 9 bases. CDR3 length equals 13 residues. In DNA form, the CDR3 reads TGTGCCAGCAGCTTCTCCGACAGCTACGAGCAGTACTTC. Translating gives CASSFSDSYEQYF.

This clonotype was recorded at least ten times. The CDR3, as DNA: TGTGCCAGCAGTTACTCAGCCCTCCCCTATGGCTACACCTTC. Translation gives CASSYSALPYGYTF. This chain links TRBV6-5 with TRBJ1-2; no firm D call. This CDR3 contains 14 residues. The V end lost 0 bases, the J end lost 4 bases, and 9 bases lay between the germline ends. Germline V gene lookup returns CDR1 MNHEY and CDR2 SVGAGI.

This clonotype was detected many times. V gene TRBV19 combines with J gene TRBJ2-7; perhaps TRBD1 as D (5 bases). Germline V gives CDR1 LNHDA, CDR2 SQIVND (reference sequence). The V end was cut by 3 bases, the J end by 3 bases, with 12 bases between. CDR3 length: 14 residues. The CDR3, as DNA: TGTGCCAGTAGTATGTCTCAGGGCGGCTACGAGCAGTACTTC. Its protein is CASSMSQGGYEQYF.

This clonotype was detected ten times or more. The chain recombines TRBV5-1 with TRBJ2-3; 7 bases match TRBD1. Germline assignment: CDR1 SGHRS and CDR2 YFSETQ. J lost 3 bases, V lost 4 bases, and 8 bases had no gene match. The CDR3 is 15 amino acids. CDR3 protein: CASSPGQEFTDTQYF. As DNA, the CDR3 is TGCGCCAGCAGCCCAGGACAGGAGTTTACAGATACGCAGTATTTT.

The chain has TRBV11-3 and TRBJ2-1, with 7 bases fitting TRBD1. Germline V lookup: CDR1 SGHNT, CDR2 YENEEA. The J segment lost 6 bases and the V segment lost 5 bases, leaving 4 bases of the junction unmatched. CDR3 size: 13 residues. The CDR3 loop reads CASSHGQVNEQFF. The CDR3, as DNA: TGTGCCAGCAGCCACGGACAGGTCAATGAGCAGTTCTTC.

This clonotype occurred many times. This chain connects TRBV4-1 to TRBJ2-7, with a weak D call TRBD2 (5 bases). Trimming cost V 5 bases and J 4 bases, with 9 bases left between them. The CDR3 runs to 12 residues. The germline gives CDR1 MGHRA, CDR2 YSYEKL. Written as DNA, the CDR3 is TGCGCCAGCAGCGAAGGAGGTTACGAGCAGTACTTC. It is translated as CASSEGGYEQYF.

This clonotype was found many times. In DNA form, the CDR3 reads TGCACCCCCGCTAGTAATGAGCAGTTCTTC. It translates to CTPASNEQFF. V gene TRBV20-1 combines with J gene TRBJ2-1; no reliable D call. CDR1 is DFQATT and CDR2 is SNEGSKA in the germline V gene (reference sequence). This CDR3 is built from 10 residues.

In nucleotides, the CDR3 is TGCAGCGTTGAAGCGTGGGCCGGCAATGAGCAGTTCTTC. Its protein product is CSVEAWAGNEQFF. This sequence joins TRBV29-1 and TRBJ2-1; D uncertain. Trimming took 1 base from V and 6 from J, leaving 10 bases between them. Per the germline V gene, CDR1 is SQVTM and CDR2 is ANQGSEA. This CDR3 has 13 amino acids.

This clonotype was seen ten or more times. The chain carries TRBV6-1 and TRBJ1-2; 8 positions match TRBD1. CDR1 MNHNS and CDR2 SASEGT come from the germline V gene. With V trimmed by 7 bases and J by 6 bases, 10 bases remained unmatched. The CDR3 is 14 amino acids. CDR3 nucleotides: TGTGCCAGCATGATCACAACAGGGGGAGATGGCTACACCTTC. It yields the protein CASMITTGGDGYTF.

The V call is TRBV6-5, the J call TRBJ2-7, with 11 nucleotides matching TRBD1. Germline V CDR1 and CDR2: MNHEY, SVGAGI. V was clipped by 8 bases and J by 2 bases; unmatched bases: 5. The CDR3 covers 14 residues. CDR3 bases: TGTGCCAGCGGCTCGGGACAGGGGGCCTACGAGCAGTACTTC. Translation: CASGSGQGAYEQYF.

In regard to this clonotype: Given the absence of the conserved phenylalanine or tryptophan at the CDR3 end, a read error is likely. V is TRBV7-2 and J is TRBJ2-5; D is unresolved. Looked up from germline, CDR1 is SGHTA and CDR2 is FQGNSA. Trimming took off 1 base at V and 2 bases at J, with 8 bases between the two ends. The CDR3 runs to 14 residues. As DNA, the CDR3 is TGTGCCAGCAGCTTAGGCGCCAGGCAAGAGACCCAGTACTGC. Its translation: CASSLGARQETQYC.

This clonotype was observed many times. The chain couples TRBV27 to TRBJ1-6; unclear D gene. The germline gives CDR1 MNHEY, CDR2 SMNVEV (reference sequence). This CDR3 is 14 amino acids long. V shed 5 bases and J shed 7 bases, with 12 bases lying between them. The CDR3 coding sequence is TGTGCCAGCAGTCCTCGGGCAGGAAATTCACCCCTCCACTTT. It is translated as CASSPRAGNSPLHF.

This clonotype was observed many times. The rearrangement joins TRBV5-1 to TRBJ2-2; 8 nucleotides align to TRBD2. Germline CDR1 SGHRS, CDR2 YFSETQ. J gave up 5 bases and V 7 bases, and 4 bases lay outside the gene matches. This CDR3 comprises 13 residues. The CDR3 DNA follows: TGCGCCAGCGAGCGGGAGTCGACCGGGGAGCTGTTTTTT. Protein: CASERESTGELFF.

This clonotype was counted many times. The chain joins TRBV25-1 to TRBJ2-6, with no clear D. The CDR3 loop spans 13 amino acids. Germline V CDR1 and CDR2: MGHDK, SYGVNS. V lost 5 bases and J 2 bases, leaving 4 bases between the germline ends. CDR3 sequence reads: CASSMTGANVLTF. The CDR3 DNA reads as TGTGCCAGCAGTATGACTGGGGCCAACGTCCTGACTTTC.